This is a list of T cell receptor beta chains from one sample in a study of sequential checkpoint blockade in melanoma. TCRdb's table, derived via immunoSEQ multiplex PCR, lists solely in-frame clones and lacks some. This table has 15,000 to 20,000 clones, 80% appearing once. The sample consisted of CD8+ T cells sorted from blood (inferred from file names), taken from a patient given nivolumab and ipilimumab in sequence. These receptors were collected from a human donor with melanoma. The CDR3 runs from the conserved cysteine through the conserved F or W. D genes are given only for firm matches. Clone size is not always given. Where it is, it says once, few, many or a class for expanded clones.

clone size: -
D gene: -
V gene: TRBV9
J gene: TRBJ1-3
CDR3 DNA: TGTGCCAGCAGCCCCGGTCCCTCTGGAAACACCATATATTTT
CDR3 protein: CASSPGPSGNTIYF

clone size: -
D gene: -
V gene: TRBV4-3
J gene: TRBJ2-7
CDR3 DNA: TGCGCCAGCAGCCAAGATCCCCCTCCAGGGGGGCCCTCCTACGAGCAGTACTTC
CDR3 protein: CASSQDPPPGGPSYEQYF

clone size: -
D gene: -
V gene: TRBV30
J gene: TRBJ1-5
CDR3 DNA: TGTGCCTGGCCTAACAGGTTAAGCAATCAGCCCCAGCATTTT
CDR3 protein: CAWPNRLSNQPQHF

clone size: -
D gene: -
V gene: TRBV5-1
J gene: TRBJ1-2
CDR3 DNA: TGCGCCAGCTATGGCGGGACTTATGGCTACACCTTC
CDR3 protein: CASYGGTYGYTF

clone size: -
D gene: TRBD1
V gene: TRBV5-1
J gene: TRBJ1-2
CDR3 DNA: TGCGCCAGCAGCTTGTCCCCGGGACAGGGGGCAGGTGGCTACACCTTC
CDR3 protein: CASSLSPGQGAGGYTF

clone size: -
D gene: TRBD1
V gene: TRBV27
J gene: TRBJ2-7
CDR3 DNA: TGTGCCAGCAGTTTTGGACAGGGTTACGAGCAGTACTTC
CDR3 protein: CASSFGQGYEQYF

clone size: -
D gene: TRBD1
V gene: TRBV9
J gene: TRBJ1-2
CDR3 DNA: TGTGCCAGCAGCGCTCCGGGACAGGGACAGGGGTTGGTCGACTATGGCTACACCTTC
CDR3 protein: CASSAPGQGQGLVDYGYTF

clone size: -
D gene: TRBD2
V gene: TRBV7-2
J gene: TRBJ2-7
CDR3 DNA: TGTGCCAGCAGCTCTACTAGCGGGGGCTCCTACGAGCAGTACTTC
CDR3 protein: CASSSTSGGSYEQYF

clone size: -
D gene: TRBD1
V gene: TRBV7-8
J gene: TRBJ1-1
CDR3 DNA: TGTGCCAGCAGCTCTCGGGACAGTCACACTGAAGCTTTCTTT
CDR3 protein: CASSSRDSHTEAFF

clone size: -
D gene: TRBD2
V gene: TRBV28
J gene: TRBJ2-7
CDR3 DNA: TGTGCCAGCAGTTTACCCACTAGCGGGACTACCTACGAGCAGTACTTC
CDR3 protein: CASSLPTSGTTYEQYF

clone size: -
D gene: TRBD2
V gene: TRBV2
J gene: TRBJ2-2
CDR3 DNA: TGTGCCAGCAGTGAGCGGGGGGTTGATGTCGGGGAGCTGTTTTTT
CDR3 protein: CASSERGVDVGELFF

clone size: -
D gene: -
V gene: TRBV7-2
J gene: TRBJ1-2
CDR3 DNA: TGTGCCAGCAGCTTAGCGGCTGATGGCTACACCTTC
CDR3 protein: CASSLAADGYTF

clone size: -
D gene: -
V gene: TRBV9
J gene: TRBJ2-7
CDR3 DNA: TGTGCCAGCAGCGTAGCTGAGAGTGGCTCCTACGAGCAGTACTTC
CDR3 protein: CASSVAESGSYEQYF

clone size: -
D gene: -
V gene: TRBV25-1
J gene: TRBJ1-4
CDR3 DNA: TGTGCCAGCAGTGATCTGGCAGGGTTTGAAAAACTGTTTTTT
CDR3 protein: CASSDLAGFEKLFF

clone size: -
D gene: TRBD2
V gene: TRBV4-2
J gene: TRBJ2-3
CDR3 DNA: TGTGCCAGCAGCTCCCGACTAGCGGGAGGTTCAGATACGCAGTATTTT
CDR3 protein: CASSSRLAGGSDTQYF

clone size: -
D gene: -
V gene: TRBV4-3
J gene: TRBJ1-3
CDR3 DNA: TGCGCCAGCAGGGGGGGAGCGAGCTCTGGAAACACCATATATTTT
CDR3 protein: CASRGGASSGNTIYF

clone size: -
D gene: -
V gene: TRBV27
J gene: TRBJ2-6
CDR3 DNA: TGTGCCAGCAGTTTATTGGCCGGGGTTGGGGGGGCCAACGTCCTGACTTTC
CDR3 protein: CASSLLAGVGGANVLTF

clone size: -
D gene: -
V gene: TRBV27
J gene: TRBJ1-1
CDR3 DNA: TGTGCCAGCAGTTTAACTGGTCGGACTGAAGCTTTCTTT
CDR3 protein: CASSLTGRTEAFF

clone size: -
D gene: TRBD1
V gene: TRBV2
J gene: TRBJ2-7
CDR3 DNA: TGTGCCAGCAGTTGGGACAGGGCCGAGCAGTACTTC
CDR3 protein: CASSWDRAEQYF

clone size: -
D gene: -
V gene: TRBV6-6
J gene: TRBJ2-7
CDR3 DNA: TGTGCCAGCAGTTATTCCCGTGGAGGGTCCCTGGAGCAGTACTTC
CDR3 protein: CASSYSRGGSLEQYF

clone size: few
D gene: TRBD1
V gene: TRBV4-1
J gene: TRBJ2-7
CDR3 DNA: TGCGCCAGCAGCCAAGTTCACAGGGGACGTTACGAGCAGTACTTC
CDR3 protein: CASSQVHRGRYEQYF

clone size: -
D gene: TRBD1
V gene: TRBV4-1
J gene: TRBJ2-7
CDR3 DNA: TGCGCCAGCAGCCCGGGACAGGCCTATTACGAGCAGTACTTC
CDR3 protein: CASSPGQAYYEQYF

clone size: -
D gene: -
V gene: TRBV7-8
J gene: TRBJ1-5
CDR3 DNA: TGTGCCAGCAGCTTAGAGGCAGGTTATAGCAATCAGCCCCAGCATTTT
CDR3 protein: CASSLEAGYSNQPQHF

clone size: -
D gene: TRBD1
V gene: TRBV6-5
J gene: TRBJ1-1
CDR3 DNA: TGTGCCAGCAGCCTTACAGGGGAGACTGAAGCTTTCTTT
CDR3 protein: CASSLTGETEAFF

clone size: -
D gene: -
V gene: TRBV4-3
J gene: TRBJ2-7
CDR3 DNA: TGCGCCAGCAGCCAAGATCCGGACCTCGGAGGGGAGCAGTACTTC
CDR3 protein: CASSQDPDLGGEQYF

clone size: -
D gene: TRBD2
V gene: TRBV19
J gene: TRBJ2-1
CDR3 DNA: TGTGCCAGTAGTATGGCGGCTAGCGGAGGAAATGAGCAGTTCTTC
CDR3 protein: CASSMAASGGNEQFF

clone size: -
D gene: TRBD1
V gene: TRBV4-3
J gene: TRBJ2-7
CDR3 DNA: TGCGCCAGCAGCCCGCACAGGGGCTACGAGCAGTACTTC
CDR3 protein: CASSPHRGYEQYF

clone size: -
D gene: TRBD1
V gene: TRBV5-5
J gene: TRBJ1-1
CDR3 DNA: TGTGCCAGCAGCTTGGCCGGGACAGGGGCTTTCTTT
CDR3 protein: CASSLAGTGAFF

clone size: -
D gene: -
V gene: TRBV4-2
J gene: TRBJ2-7
CDR3 DNA: TGTGCCAGCAGCCAAGATCCAGGGCCAACCTACGAGCAGTACTTC
CDR3 protein: CASSQDPGPTYEQYF

clone size: -
D gene: -
V gene: TRBV27
J gene: TRBJ2-1
CDR3 DNA: TGTGCCAGCAGCCCCGACAACTACAATGAGCAGTTCTTC
CDR3 protein: CASSPDNYNEQFF

clone size: -
D gene: -
V gene: TRBV5-1
J gene: TRBJ1-4
CDR3 DNA: TGCGCCACCTCTACAACGGCGGGGATTAATGAAAAACTGTTTTTT
CDR3 protein: CATSTTAGINEKLFF

clone size: few
D gene: -
V gene: TRBV6-4
J gene: TRBJ2-1
CDR3 DNA: TGTGCCAGCAGAAGGACTGTAGACTCCTACAATGAGCAGTTCTTC
CDR3 protein: CASRRTVDSYNEQFF

clone size: -
D gene: -
V gene: TRBV11-2
J gene: TRBJ1-5
CDR3 DNA: TGTGCCAGCAGCTTAGCCCCACGGGGTCAGCCCCAGCATTTT
CDR3 protein: CASSLAPRGQPQHF

clone size: -
D gene: TRBD1
V gene: TRBV5-1
J gene: TRBJ2-7
CDR3 DNA: TGCGCCAGCAGCGACAGGGTATACGAGCAGTACTTC
CDR3 protein: CASSDRVYEQYF

clone size: -
D gene: -
V gene: TRBV27
J gene: TRBJ1-2
CDR3 DNA: TGTGCCAGCAGCAAGCTCCCAGGATCTAACTATGGCTACACCTTC
CDR3 protein: CASSKLPGSNYGYTF

clone size: -
D gene: -
V gene: TRBV19
J gene: TRBJ1-5
CDR3 DNA: TGTGCCAGTAGTACCCAGGGCAATCAGCCCCAGCATTTT
CDR3 protein: CASSTQGNQPQHF

clone size: -
D gene: -
V gene: TRBV5-1
J gene: TRBJ2-7
CDR3 DNA: TGCGCCAGCAGCTTGGTGTTGGCGCGGGAGCAGTACTTC
CDR3 protein: CASSLVLAREQYF

clone size: -
D gene: -
V gene: TRBV6-5
J gene: TRBJ1-5
CDR3 DNA: TGTGCCAGCAGTACTCAGGGTCGGCCCCAGCATTTT
CDR3 protein: CASSTQGRPQHF

clone size: -
D gene: -
V gene: TRBV9
J gene: TRBJ1-1
CDR3 DNA: TGTGCCAGCAGCCTAAGCCCCTACAGGGCCATGAACACTGAAGCTTTCTTT
CDR3 protein: CASSLSPYRAMNTEAFF